This is a list of T cell receptor beta chains from one sample in a study of cytomegalovirus exposure and HLA in healthy donors. Clones were read by immunoSEQ multiplex PCR, and TCRdb kept only the in-frame ones, dropping some. Of 150,000 to 200,000 clones listed, 84% are singletons. The sequenced sample was PBMCs. The origin of the receptors is a man aged 18-30 years in good health and CMV-seronegative. The CDR3 runs from the conserved cysteine through the conserved F or W. The D gene is left open where the match is weak. Clone size, where shown, is once, few, many, or a class for clones that have expanded.

J gene: TRBJ2-1
clone size: .
D gene: .
V gene: TRBV27
CDR3 DNA: TGTGCCACCGCGAAGGGGGGGGGTAGGTACAATGAGCAGTTCTTC
CDR3 protein: CATAKGGGRYNEQFF

J gene: TRBJ2-7
clone size: .
D gene: TRBD1
V gene: TRBV4-1
CDR3 DNA: TGCGCCAGCAGCCAGGGACAGGGAACCTACGAGCAGTACTTC
CDR3 protein: CASSQGQGTYEQYF

J gene: TRBJ1-5
clone size: .
D gene: .
V gene: TRBV18
CDR3 DNA: TGTGCCAGCTCACCAAGGGGGTCGAGCAATCAGCCCCAGCATTTT
CDR3 protein: CASSPRGSSNQPQHF

J gene: TRBJ2-3
clone size: .
D gene: TRBD2
V gene: TRBV9
CDR3 DNA: TGTGCCAGCAGCCCAGGACTAGGATACACAGATACGCAGTATTTT
CDR3 protein: CASSPGLGYTDTQYF

J gene: TRBJ2-7
clone size: .
D gene: .
V gene: TRBV7-2
CDR3 DNA: TGTGCCAGCAGCGCCGGGACATACATCTCCTACGAGCAGTACTTC
CDR3 protein: CASSAGTYISYEQYF

J gene: TRBJ2-2
clone size: few
D gene: .
V gene: TRBV29-1
CDR3 DNA: TGCAGCGTTGAAGGGCCAAGGAGGAGAGGGAACACCGGGGAGCTGTTTTTT
CDR3 protein: CSVEGPRRRGNTGELFF

J gene: TRBJ2-7
clone size: few
D gene: .
V gene: TRBV6-5
CDR3 DNA: TGTGCCAGCAGTTACTCTGCGGGCCCACACTACGAGCAGTACTTC
CDR3 protein: CASSYSAGPHYEQYF

J gene: TRBJ1-1
clone size: few
D gene: TRBD1
V gene: TRBV6-1
CDR3 DNA: TGTGCCAGCGACAGGGGCACCACTGAAGCTTTCTTT
CDR3 protein: CASDRGTTEAFF

J gene: TRBJ1-1
clone size: .
D gene: .
V gene: TRBV5-1
CDR3 DNA: TGCGCCAGCAACGACCCAAACAGGGACCTGAACACTGAGGCTTTCTTT
CDR3 protein: CASNDPNRDLNTEAFF

J gene: TRBJ2-2
clone size: few
D gene: TRBD1
V gene: TRBV19
CDR3 DNA: TGTGCCAGTAGTCGGACAGGGGCCGGGGAGCTGTTTTTT
CDR3 protein: CASSRTGAGELFF

J gene: TRBJ1-2
clone size: .
D gene: TRBD1
V gene: TRBV5-1
CDR3 DNA: TGCGCCAGCCGCGTCGGACAGGTTGGTTATGGCTACACCTTC
CDR3 protein: CASRVGQVGYGYTF

J gene: TRBJ1-2
clone size: .
D gene: .
V gene: TRBV28
CDR3 DNA: TGTGCCAGCAGTTTGAGGGCAGGACGGCGAGATGGCTACACCTTC
CDR3 protein: CASSLRAGRRDGYTF

J gene: TRBJ1-4
clone size: few
D gene: TRBD1
V gene: TRBV6-1
CDR3 DNA: TGTGCCAGCAGATTAGGACAGGGACCCGAAAAACTGTTTTTT
CDR3 protein: CASRLGQGPEKLFF